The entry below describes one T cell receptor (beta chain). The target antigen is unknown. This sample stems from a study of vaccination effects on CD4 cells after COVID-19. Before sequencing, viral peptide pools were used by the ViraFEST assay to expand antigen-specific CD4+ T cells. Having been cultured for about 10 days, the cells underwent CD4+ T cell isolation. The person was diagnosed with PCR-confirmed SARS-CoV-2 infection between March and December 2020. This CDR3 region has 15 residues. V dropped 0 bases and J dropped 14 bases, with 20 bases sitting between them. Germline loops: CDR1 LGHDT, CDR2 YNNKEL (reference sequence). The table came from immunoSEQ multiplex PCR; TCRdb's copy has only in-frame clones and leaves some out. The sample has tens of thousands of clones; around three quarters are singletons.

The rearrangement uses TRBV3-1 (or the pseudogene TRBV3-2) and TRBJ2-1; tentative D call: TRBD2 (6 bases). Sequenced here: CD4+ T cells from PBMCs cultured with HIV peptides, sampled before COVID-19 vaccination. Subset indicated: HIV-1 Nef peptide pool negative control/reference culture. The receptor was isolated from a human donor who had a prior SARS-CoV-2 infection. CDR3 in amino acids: CASSQDSSQRADKFF. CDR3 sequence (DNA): TGTGCCAGCAGCCAAGATAGTAGTCAGCGGGCAGACAAGTTCTTC.